These T cell receptor beta chains were read from a single sample in a study of human T cells and chemical hapten exposure. TCRdb independently ran MiXCR on the RACE reads; one entry per CDR3 protein. There are 150,000 to 200,000 distinct CDR3 sequences in the sample; roughly 15% occur only once, and 1.5% to 2% lies in the top ten. Sequenced material: whole blood, taken in connection with sensitization to the hapten diphenylcyclopropenone (DPC). These receptors were obtained from a woman in her 30s with alopecia areata. Some clones in this sample may be carry-over from other donors' samples. The CDR3 runs from the conserved cysteine through the conserved F or W. The D gene is left open where the match is weak. A clone size is listed for some rows: how often the clone was seen (once, few, many), or a class if it is expanded.

TRBJ1-3 | few | TRBV6-6 | TRBD1 | CASKKTGGDGNTIYF
TRBJ2-7 | many | TRBV7-8 | TRBD1 | CASSPRTGGTEQYF
TRBJ2-3 | few | TRBV12-3/TRBV12-4 | - | CASSLDGPRRTQYF
TRBJ2-7 | many | TRBV18 | - | CASSRMEGEQYF
TRBJ1-5 | many | TRBV19 | TRBD1 | CASNQGAGGSNQPQHF
TRBJ2-4 | - | TRBV9 | - | CASSARYTRTPLFGKNIQYF
TRBJ1-3 | once | TRBV10-3 | - | CAIAPGDGNTIYF
TRBJ2-1 | - | TRBV2 | TRBD2 | CAIPQGGGSNEQFF
TRBJ1-1 | few | TRBV6-5 | - | CASSYSGIPMNTEAFF
TRBJ2-2 | - | TRBV20-1 | TRBD2 | CSANNGGRDTGELFF
TRBJ2-5 | - | TRBV5-1 | - | CASSFEGRETQYF
TRBJ2-1 | - | TRBV20-1 | TRBD1 | CSAPDRGRGVHNEQFF
TRBJ2-7 | - | TRBV6-2/TRBV6-3 | TRBD2 | CASRTLLAGGRHEQYF
TRBJ2-7 | many | TRBV6-6 | - | CASSYSAGVYEQYF
TRBJ1-1 | few | TRBV6-1 | - | CAGSLDSSGGTEAFF
TRBJ2-1 | - | TRBV5-1 | - | CASSLARSRSEQFF
TRBJ2-2 | few | TRBV18 | TRBD1 | CASSTDRGRTGELFF
TRBJ1-2 | - | TRBV7-2 | - | CASTLILGGGYGYTF
TRBJ1-1 | many | TRBV20-1 | - | CSEGRARGMNTEAFF
TRBJ1-1 | few | TRBV3-1 | TRBD1 | CASSQVGRGLSEAFF
TRBJ2-7 | - | TRBV20-1 | TRBD1 | CSARDRQGTPYEQYF
TRBJ2-1 | many | TRBV20-1 | - | CSAPTSLSNEQFF